This note documents a single T cell receptor beta chain sequence. As yet, its antigen is unknown. Use of 60 Vbeta and 13 Jbeta primers characterized the PCR. Clones were read by immunoSEQ multiplex PCR, and TCRdb kept only the in-frame ones, dropping some. The table lists some 140,000 clones, roughly four fifths of them singletons, with 2% to 2.5% in the top ten. The ends were cut back, 1 base at V and 2 bases at J, with 13 bases in the middle. From germline, CDR1 is SGHNT and CDR2 YYREEE (reference sequence). The CDR3 consists of 15 residues. The data originate from a study of cytomegalovirus exposure and HLA in healthy donors. Broader study findings: Per a later analysis, HLA-associated TCR beta chains showed more clonal expansion than other, equally common TCR beta chains. Sequencing had likely introduced a cluster of highly shared sequence variants as an artifact.

The sequenced sample consisted of PBMCs. This rearrangement joins TRBV5-4 to TRBJ2-7; D may be TRBD2 (5 bases). The TCR comes from a man aged 25-40 years in good health and CMV-seronegative. CDR3 DNA sequence: TGTGCCAGCAGCTTGAGTGTGGGGAGACCCTACGAGCAGTACTTC. It translates to CASSLSVGRPYEQYF.